These 21 T cell receptor beta chains originate from one sample sequenced in a study of blood T cells in healthy people across ages. Combining a sample-barcoded 5' primer with a J-beta primer mix, a second PCR ran for roughly 6 to 12 cycles. TCRdb reanalysed the 5' RACE reads using MiXCR and keeps one entry per CDR3 protein. The table records 1 million or so distinct CDR3 sequences, 40% to 50% of them present only once. Sequencing was performed on blood. These receptors originate from a woman aged 60-70 years in good health.

The chain is built from TRBV7-8 and TRBJ2-1, with 10 nucleotides matching TRBD1. CDR1 is SGHVS and CDR2 is FQNEAQ in the germline V gene. The CDR3 contains 16 residues. V shed 1 base, J shed 6 bases, and the junction held 6 bases outside the gene matches. The CDR3 loop reads CASSLGGQGYVNEQFF. CDR3 DNA sequence: TGTGCCAGCAGCTTAGGGGGACAGGGGTACGTCAATGAGCAGTTCTTC.

J is TRBJ2-2 and V is TRBV4-3; D ambiguous. Trimming removed 4 bases at V and 4 bases at J, with 10 bases between. The germline CDR1 and CDR2 sequences are LGHNA and YSLEER. The CDR3 is 14 residues long. The CDR3 bases are TGCGCCAGCAGCCCTCGGCCCGTCACCGGGGAGCTGTTTTTT. Translating gives CASSPRPVTGELFF.

The chain has TRBV10-1 and TRBJ2-2; D is undetermined. Deletions cut 0 bases from V and 3 bases from J, with 2 bases between. The CDR3 contains 13 residues. Germline V lookup: CDR1 WNHNN, CDR2 SYGVQD (reference sequence). The CDR3 DNA reads TGCGCCAGCAGTGAGTCGCACACCGGGGAGCTGTTTTTT. Translation: CASSESHTGELFF.

V and J are TRBV9 and TRBJ2-1; 11 bases match TRBD1. Per the germline V gene, CDR1 is SGDLS and CDR2 is YYNGEE. This CDR3 is 15 amino acids long. Trimming cost V 4 bases and J 13 bases; bases outside gene matches: 13. In nucleotides, the CDR3 is TGTGCCAGCAGCCACGCCGGGACAGGGGGAACTGAACAGTTCTTC. This gives the protein CASSHAGTGGTEQFF.

The sample holds a few counts of this clonotype. The rearrangement joins TRBV27 to TRBJ2-7, with 9 bases fitting TRBD2. The germline V gene has CDR1 MNHEY and CDR2 SMNVEV (reference sequence). The CDR3 totals 14 residues. With V trimmed by 6 bases and J by 4 bases, 7 bases remained unmatched. This CDR3 reads CASSSGAGGYEQYF. In DNA form, the CDR3 reads TGTGCCAGCAGCTCCGGAGCGGGAGGATACGAGCAGTACTTC.

This chain connects TRBV28 to TRBJ2-7; 8 nucleotides agree with TRBD2. The junction had 14 bases not matched to a gene; V was cut back by 10 bases and J by 6 bases. Germline V CDR1 and CDR2: MDHEN, SYDVKM. CDR3 size: 14 residues. This chain's CDR3 is CATSGSGSAGEQYF. Here the CDR3 DNA reads TGTGCCACCTCAGGAAGCGGGAGCGCGGGCGAGCAGTACTTC.

The J gene is TRBJ2-7, the V gene TRBV5-1; D is possibly TRBD1 (6 bases). Germline V lookup: CDR1 SGHRS, CDR2 YFSETQ. The CDR3 totals 13 residues. Deletions cut 3 bases from V and 2 bases from J, with 9 bases between. CDR3 residues: CASSCGTTYEQYF. The CDR3 bases are TGCGCCAGCAGCTGTGGGACAACCTACGAGCAGTACTTC. The complete variable domain, with remaining parts taken from reference TRBV5-1 and TRBJ2-7, reads KAGVTQTPRYLIKTRGQQVTLSCSPISGHRSVSWYQQTPGQGLQFLFEYFSETQRNKGNFPGRFSGRQFSNSRSEMNVSTLELGDSALYLCASSCGTTYEQYFGPGTRLTVT.

This chain links TRBV27 with TRBJ2-2; 10 bases map to TRBD2. The CDR3 is 15 residues long. V was pared by 0 bases and J by 8 bases, with 3 bases of the junction left unmatched. CDR1 MNHEY and CDR2 SMNVEV come from the germline V gene (reference sequence). The CDR3 DNA is TGTGCCAGCAGTTTATCGGCTAGCGGGAGAGGGGAGCTGTTTTTT. Amino acid sequence: CASSLSASGRGELFF.

This clonotype was seen a few times. The genes are TRBV9 and TRBJ2-2; D uncertain. V was cut by 0 bases and J by 7 bases, with 4 bases left in between. Germline V gene sequence: CDR1 SGDLS, CDR2 YYNGEE. This CDR3 is built from 12 residues. In nucleotides, the CDR3 is TGTGCCAGCAGCGTAGATGGCGGGGAGCTGTTTTTT. Translated, it gives CASSVDGGELFF.

The V call is TRBV5-6, the J call TRBJ2-7, with TRBD1 matching 9 bases. CDR1 and CDR2 from the germline V gene are SGHDT and YYEEEE. This CDR3 comprises 14 residues. J lost 12 bases, V lost 3 bases, and 13 bases had no gene match. The chain's CDR3 is CASSYQTDRGKTYF. The CDR3, as DNA: TGTGCCAGCAGCTACCAAACGGACAGGGGAAAGACGTACTTC.

The chain links TRBV12-3 or TRBV12-4 to TRBJ2-7; the match to TRBD2 covers 7 bases. There are 18 residues in the CDR3. Losses at the gene ends were 0 bases for V and 2 bases for J; bases not matched to a gene: 13. In nucleotides, the CDR3 is TGTGCCAGCAGTTTAGCGACACTACTGGGGAGGGTTGCCTACGAGCAGTACTTC. As protein: CASSLATLLGRVAYEQYF.

The chain couples TRBV7-9 to TRBJ1-4; D gene unclear. The CDR3 is made up of 17 amino acids. Trimming left V 5 bases short and J 0 bases short, with 16 bases between. Germline V gene sequence: CDR1 SEHNR, CDR2 FQNEAQ (reference sequence). Here the CDR3 reads CASSTIGPLATNEKLFF. The CDR3 coding sequence is TGTGCCAGCAGCACAATAGGGCCCCTTGCAACTAATGAAAAACTGTTTTTT.

CDR3 region: CASSPSGRFYEQYF. In nucleotides, the CDR3 is TGTGCCAGCAGCCCAAGCGGGCGGTTCTACGAGCAGTACTTC. J is TRBJ2-7 and V is TRBV27, with D perhaps TRBD2 (6 bases). The CDR3 extends over 14 amino acids. The ends were cut back, 6 bases at V and 3 bases at J, with 15 bases in the middle. Looked up from germline, CDR1 is MNHEY and CDR2 is SMNVEV (reference sequence).

Comments on this clonotype: The junction does not match germline at one end; this may be a read error. The rearrangement joins TRBV7-2 to TRBJ2-4; TRBD1 matches 11 bases. The J call may not be correct, given that the DNA end is closer to TRBJ2-7. This CDR3 region has 14 residues. Germline V gene lookup returns CDR1 SGHTA and CDR2 FQGNSA. The CDR3 spells CASNLGTGGYEQYF. CDR3 nucleotides: TGTGCCAGCAACTTAGGGACAGGGGGGTACGAGCAGTACTTC.

The chain employs TRBV9 and TRBJ2-1; 8 positions agree with TRBD1. CDR3 size: 15 residues. CDR1 is SGDLS and CDR2 is YYNGEE in the germline V gene. Unmatched junction bases numbered 4, after V lost 0 bases and J lost 5 bases. The CDR3 spells CASSVAGQVNNEQFF. The CDR3, as DNA: TGTGCCAGCAGCGTAGCGGGACAGGTGAACAATGAGCAGTTCTTC.

This clonotype was observed a few times. This chain joins TRBV14 and TRBJ1-3; D remains ambiguous. The germline V gene encodes CDR1 SGHDN and CDR2 FVKESK. The CDR3 has 13 amino acids. Trimming removed 4 bases from V and 1 base from J, with 5 bases in between. For the CDR3, the DNA is TGTGCCAGCAGCCCAGCTTCTGGAAACACCATATATTTT. Translation gives CASSPASGNTIYF.

The chain is built from TRBV2 and TRBJ2-3, with 12 bases lining up with TRBD2. This CDR3 spans 15 amino acids. V shed 8 bases, J shed 6 bases, and the junction held 9 bases outside the gene matches. Germline CDR1 SNHLY, CDR2 FYNNEI. DNA for the CDR3: TGTGCCAGCGCAATGACTAGCGGGGGATGGGATACGCAGTATTTT. Translation: CASAMTSGGWDTQYF.

This clonotype was detected only a few times. The chain employs TRBV10-2 and TRBJ2-7; 10 bases map to TRBD2. V was pared by 6 bases and J by 5 bases, with 10 bases of the junction left unmatched. Looked up from germline, CDR1 is WSHSY and CDR2 is SAAADI. This CDR3 has 15 residues. CDR3 sequence (DNA): TGCGCCAGCAGACTACTTAGCGGGAGGAACGACGAGCAGTACTTC. Amino acid sequence: CASRLLSGRNDEQYF.

Worth noting for this clonotype: An end of the junction does not agree with germline; a read error may underlie this. The V and J genes are TRBV27 and TRBJ2-2, with D possibly matching TRBD2 (5 bases). Germline values: CDR1 MNHEY, CDR2 SMNVEV (reference sequence). The CDR3 is 14 residues long. CDR3 protein: CASSLWMNTGEPFF. CDR3 bases: TGTGCCAGCAGTTTGTGGATGAACACCGGGGAGCCGTTTTTT.

This clonotype was observed once. V is TRBV3-1 and J is TRBJ2-1; D is possibly TRBD2 (6 bases). CDR1 is LGHDT, CDR2 YNNKEL, per germline (reference sequence). The CDR3 sequence is 15 residues long. The V end lost 1 base, the J end lost 9 bases, and 16 bases lay between the germline ends. For the CDR3, the DNA is TGTGCCAGCAGCCAAGTACTGGTAGCCGGGGGTGAGCAGTTCTTC. As protein: CASSQVLVAGGEQFF.

V gene TRBV20-1 combines with J gene TRBJ2-3; no firm D call. Trimming shortened V by 5 bases and J by 2 bases, and 11 bases separated the two germline ends. This CDR3 is 13 amino acids long. In germline, CDR1 is DFQATT, CDR2 SNEGSKA (reference sequence). The CDR3 DNA follows: TGCAGTGCTGAGGCCCATCACACAGATACGCAGTATTTT. Translating it yields CSAEAHHTDTQYF.